This TCR beta chain was recorded in a study of blood T cell repertoires in COVID-19. Measured with immunoSEQ multiplex PCR; TCRdb has only the in-frame clones, and not every one. The table has about 370,000 clones, 80% to 90% seen once. On this clone itself: Other DNA sequences in the same sample also yield this CDR3.

CDR1 and CDR2 (germline): MNHEY, SVGAGI. V was trimmed by 3 bases and J by 0 bases, leaving 8 bases between them. This CDR3 is 14 amino acids long. The sequence came from a man aged 18 to 29 who had recovered from COVID-19. The rearrangement uses TRBV6-5 and TRBJ1-1; the D gene is possibly TRBD1 (5 bases). Sequencing was carried out using PBMCs or T cells enriched from blood (not recorded which). The chain's CDR3 is CASSYGAMNTEAFF. The CDR3 DNA follows: TGTGCCAGCAGTTATGGGGCGATGAACACTGAAGCTTTCTTT.